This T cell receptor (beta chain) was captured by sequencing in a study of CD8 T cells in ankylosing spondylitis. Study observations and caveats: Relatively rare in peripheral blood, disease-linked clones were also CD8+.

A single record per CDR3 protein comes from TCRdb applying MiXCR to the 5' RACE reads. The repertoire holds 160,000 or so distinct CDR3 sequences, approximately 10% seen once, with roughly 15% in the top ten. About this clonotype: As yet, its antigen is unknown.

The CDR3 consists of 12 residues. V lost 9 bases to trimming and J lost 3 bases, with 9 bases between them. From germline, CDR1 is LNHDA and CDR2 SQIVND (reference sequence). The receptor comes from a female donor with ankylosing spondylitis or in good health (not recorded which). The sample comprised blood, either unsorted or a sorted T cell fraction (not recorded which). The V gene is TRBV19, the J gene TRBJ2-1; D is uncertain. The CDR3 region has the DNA TGTGCCAGCGACGGAGACTACAATGAGCAGTTCTTC. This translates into CASDGDYNEQFF.